This T cell receptor (beta chain) was sequenced during a study of OX40 agonist ivuxolimab in advanced cancers. Assay: immunoSEQ multiplex PCR; the TCRdb copy retains only in-frame clones and omits some. Of 52,000 or so clones in the sample, 84% are singletons; the top ten hold roughly 0.6%. Study findings and constraints: Expanded peripheral T cells had an undetermined antigen specificity.

A note on this clone: Its antigen is not known.

The source was CD4+ or CD8+ T cells sorted from blood, collected in a trial of the OX40 agonist ivuxolimab. This receptor was taken from an adult with an advanced solid tumor such as melanoma, head and neck, liver or kidney cancer.

CDR3 bases: TGCAGCGTTGGCAGGAGTGCTTTCTACGAGCAGTACTTC. It yields the protein CSVGRSAFYEQYF. This chain joins TRBV29-1 and TRBJ2-7; no definite D call. Trimming pared 4 bases from V and 3 bases from J, leaving 13 bases between. This CDR3 has 13 residues. Germline assignment: CDR1 SQVTM and CDR2 ANQGSEA.